This T cell receptor (beta chain) originates from a study of T-cell memory formation after mild COVID-19. V lost 5 bases and J lost 6, with 14 bases in between. Germline V gives CDR1 LGHDT, CDR2 YNNKEL (reference sequence). CDR3 length: 14 residues. TCRdb reprocessed the 5' RACE reads with MiXCR, giving one entry per CDR3 protein. The sample includes around 300,000 distinct CDR3 sequences, under 8.5% of them seen just once. Source material: PBMCs or a T cell subset sorted from them (not recorded which). This rearrangement joins TRBV3-1 to TRBJ2-1, with D perhaps TRBD1 or TRBD2 (5 bases each). The receptor was isolated from a man aged 18 to 30 who had mild COVID-19 (a few samples of this study predate the infection). Cell type and time point are not known. The CDR3 sequence is CASSWDLALNEQFF. In DNA, the CDR3 is TGTGCCAGCAGCTGGGACCTGGCTCTCAATGAGCAGTTCTTC.